The entry that follows covers one T cell receptor beta chain sequence. Study processing details: The assay estimated nucleated cells by amplifying reference gene primers. Sequencing used immunoSEQ multiplex PCR; TCRdb keeps in-frame clones, though not all of them. D and trimming were read from the DNA, whereas the V and J calls and clone size are those reported in that table. The sample has 150,000 to 200,000 clones, roughly 86% seen once. This record belongs to a study of blood T cell repertoires in COVID-19. About the research overall: From the United States, Italy and Spain came samples of acute and convalescent COVID-19. Nucleic acid was either cDNA or gDNA, and it came from T cells, B-cell-depleted T cells, or PBMCs.

The CDR3 has 13 amino acids. Germline assignment: CDR1 LGHNA and CDR2 YSLEER. V was pared by 0 bases and J by 4 bases, with 6 bases between. The source material was peripheral blood. The rearrangement uses TRBV4-3 and TRBJ1-2; D gene uncertain. This TCR was sampled from a woman aged 55-69 years who had recovered from COVID-19. The CDR3 sequence is CASSQDIAYGYTF. The CDR3, as DNA: TGCGCCAGCAGCCAAGATATAGCCTATGGCTACACCTTC.